This section outlines one T cell receptor (beta chain) sequence together with its context. Self-reported history from a screening survey and questionnaire set each donor's cohort. Each recovered donor of Cohort 3 presented with two negative PCRs, clearance, or symptom resolution. CDR3 length equals 13 residues. The V and J ends lost 2 bases and 2 bases respectively, with 7 bases between them. Germline lookup yields CDR1 SGHDT and CDR2 YYEEEE. This sample is part of a study of blood T cell repertoires in COVID-19. On the study more broadly: Samples taken during acute and convalescent COVID-19 were collected in the United States, Italy and Spain.

The assay was immunoSEQ multiplex PCR, and TCRdb's table has in-frame clones only and misses some. This table holds some 260,000 clones, about nine tenths found once. This sequence was found in a man aged 35 to 55 who had recovered from COVID-19. The chain is built from TRBV5-6 and TRBJ2-5; the D gene is possibly TRBD1 (5 bases). Material: PBMCs or T cells enriched from blood (not recorded which). The CDR3 reads CASSFQGQETQYF. The CDR3 DNA reads TGTGCCAGCAGCTTCCAGGGACAAGAGACCCAGTACTTC.